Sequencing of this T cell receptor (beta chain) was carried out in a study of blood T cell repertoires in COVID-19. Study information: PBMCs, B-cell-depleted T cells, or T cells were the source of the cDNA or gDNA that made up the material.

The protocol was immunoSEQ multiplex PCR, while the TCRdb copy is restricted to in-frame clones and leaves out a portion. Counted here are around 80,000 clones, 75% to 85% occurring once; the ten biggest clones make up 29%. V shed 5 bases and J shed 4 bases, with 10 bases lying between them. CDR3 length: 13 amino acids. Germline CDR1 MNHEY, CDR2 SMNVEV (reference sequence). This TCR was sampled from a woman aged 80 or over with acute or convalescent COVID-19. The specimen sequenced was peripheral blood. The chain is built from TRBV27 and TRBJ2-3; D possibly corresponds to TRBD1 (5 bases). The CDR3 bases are TGTGCCAGCAGTGGCCAGACAGCAGATACGCAGTATTTT. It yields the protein CASSGQTADTQYF.